This passage covers 31 T cell receptor beta chains from one sample sequenced in a study of blood T cell repertoires in COVID-19. Assay used: immunoSEQ multiplex PCR; TCRdb lists only in-frame clones, some missing. The repertoire holds 150,000 to 200,000 clones, with more than 85% as singletons. The material sequenced was peripheral blood. These TCRs come from a man aged 18-30 years with acute or convalescent COVID-19.

The chain combines TRBV21-1 with TRBJ1-4; the table's D call TRBD1 went unverified against the DNA. TRBV21-1 is noted as a pseudogene. The CDR3 length is 15 residues. The CDR3 coding sequence is TGTGCCAGCAGCGCCCACAGGGGAGCTAATGAAAAACTGTTTTTT. It encodes CASSAHRGANEKLFF.

This clone was seen more than once but under ten times. The chain uses TRBV5-5 and TRBJ1-2; no reliable D call. With 2 bases removed from V and 2 bases from J, the gap between germline ends came to 7 bases. CDR3 length: 13 amino acids. Per germline, CDR1 SGHKS and CDR2 YYEKEE (reference sequence). As DNA, the CDR3 is TGTGCCAGCAGCTTCGAGGGCAACTATGGCTACACCTTC. Encoded protein: CASSFEGNYGYTF. Using reference TRBV5-5 and TRBJ1-2 for the parts outside the CDR3, the full variable domain is DAGVTQSPTHLIKTRGQQVTLRCSPISGHKSVSWYQQVLGQGPQFIFQYYEKEERGRGNFPDRFSARQFPNYSSELNVNALLLGDSALYLCASSFEGNYGYTFGSGTRLTVV.

The rearrangement links TRBV7-9 to TRBJ1-2, with D unresolved. V was trimmed by 5 bases and J by 7 bases, leaving 11 bases between them. This CDR3 has 12 residues. From germline, CDR1 is SEHNR and CDR2 FQNEAQ (reference sequence). CDR3 bases: TGTGCCAGCAGCGACGGGGTGGGTGGCTACACCTTC. It translates to CASSDGVGGYTF.

The chain links TRBV7-8 to TRBJ2-5; 14 bases agree with TRBD2. Trimming at V came to 4 bases and at J to 2 bases, leaving 3 bases not matched to a gene. The CDR3 spans 16 residues. Germline CDR1 SGHVS, CDR2 FQNEAQ. In nucleotides, the CDR3 is TGTGCCAGCAGCTCGGGACTAGCGGGGGTACAAGAGACCCAGTACTTC. Protein: CASSSGLAGVQETQYF.

This clone was found once. The V and J genes are TRBV6-5 and TRBJ1-4; no clear D gene. The V gene lost 10 bases and the J gene lost 7 bases, with 16 bases spanning the gap. From germline, CDR1 is MNHEY and CDR2 SVGAGI. This CDR3 has 13 residues. CDR3 protein: CATNSGFSEKLFF. The CDR3 nucleotides are TGTGCCACCAATTCGGGTTTTAGTGAAAAACTGTTTTTT.

This clone was detected only a few times. The rearrangement uses TRBV19 and TRBJ1-1; 9 positions agree with TRBD1. Unmatched junction bases numbered 4, after V lost 4 bases and J lost 7 bases. The CDR3 has 13 amino acids. The V gene's germline CDR1 is LNHDA and CDR2 SQIVND (reference sequence). CDR3 sequence reads: CASSKRTGDEAFF. CDR3 bases: TGTGCCAGTAGTAAAAGGACAGGGGATGAAGCTTTCTTT.

This clone was picked up a small number of times. The chain's CDR3 is CSVRGGSEEKLFF. CDR3 coding DNA: TGCAGCGTGAGGGGAGGAAGTGAGGAAAAACTGTTTTTT. The rearrangement links TRBV29-1 to TRBJ1-4; D is possibly TRBD1 (5 bases). The CDR3 contains 13 residues. Looked up from germline, CDR1 is SQVTM and CDR2 is ANQGSEA. Trimming left V 6 bases short and J 8 bases short, with 16 bases between. Together with reference TRBV29-1 and TRBJ1-4, the CDR3 gives the full variable domain: SAVISQKPSRDICQRGTSLTIQCQVDSQVTMMFWYRQQPGQSLTLIATANQGSEATYESGFVIDKFPISRPNLTFSTLTVSNMSPEDSSIYLCSVRGGSEEKLFFGSGTQLSVL.

This chain joins TRBV5-1 and TRBJ1-5, with 9 positions matching TRBD1. The length of the CDR3 is 15 residues. Germline trimming cut 5 bases from V and 0 bases from J; bases unmatched to any gene: 3. Germline-derived CDR1 and CDR2 are SGHRS and YFSETQ. In DNA, the CDR3 is TGCGCCAGCAGACGGGACAGGGATAGCAATCAGCCCCAGCATTTT. Its protein product is CASRRDRDSNQPQHF.

This chain joins TRBV27 and TRBJ1-5; D is ambiguous. Trimming shortened V by 3 bases and J by 3 bases, and 6 bases separated the two germline ends. CDR3 length: 13 amino acids. Looked up from germline, CDR1 is MNHEY and CDR2 is SMNVEV (reference sequence). The CDR3 here is CASSLQVNQPQHF. CDR3 in DNA: TGTGCCAGCAGTTTGCAGGTCAATCAGCCCCAGCATTTT.

The chain has TRBV24-1 and TRBJ1-5; D remains ambiguous. In germline, CDR1 is KGHDR, CDR2 SFDVKD. V shed 5 bases and J shed 5 bases, with 15 bases lying between them. The CDR3 length is 15 residues. The CDR3 DNA reads TGTGCCACCAGTGCTGACGGGAGTCAGCATCAGCCCCAGCATTTT. Translation gives CATSADGSQHQPQHF.

The chain carries TRBV7-9 and TRBJ2-3; 8 nucleotides align to TRBD2. The CDR3 sequence is 16 residues long. J lost 4 bases, V lost 5 bases, and 11 bases had no gene match. Germline V gene lookup returns CDR1 SEHNR and CDR2 FQNEAQ (reference sequence). This chain's CDR3 is CASSPILRGAADTQYF. As DNA, the CDR3 is TGTGCCAGCAGCCCAATTTTGCGGGGGGCTGCAGATACGCAGTATTTT. The variable domain in full, with the rest retrieved from reference TRBV7-9 and TRBJ2-3, is DTGVSQNPRHKITKRGQNVTFRCDPISEHNRLYWYRQTLGQGPEFLTYFQNEAQLEKSRLLSDRFSAERPKGSFSTLEIQRTEQGDSAMYLCASSPILRGAADTQYFGPGTRLTVL.

This clone was counted once. This chain joins TRBV4-2 and TRBJ2-1; 9 bases fit TRBD2. Germline V CDR1 and CDR2: LGHNA, YNFKEQ. The J segment lost 5 bases and the V segment lost 6 bases, leaving 5 bases of the junction unmatched. The CDR3 has 14 residues. This chain's CDR3 is CASRRLAVDNEQFF. CDR3 nucleotide sequence: TGTGCCAGCAGGCGACTAGCGGTAGACAATGAGCAGTTCTTC.

The V gene is TRBV5-4, the J gene TRBJ2-5; D is perhaps TRBD1 (6 bases). V dropped 4 bases and J dropped 1 base, with 8 bases sitting between them. Germline V gene lookup returns CDR1 SGHNT and CDR2 YYREEE (reference sequence). This CDR3 is built from 13 residues. In DNA form, the CDR3 reads TGTGCCAGCAGCCGGGACATCCAAGAGACCCAGTACTTC. Protein sequence: CASSRDIQETQYF.

The V gene is TRBV10-2, the J gene TRBJ1-6, with TRBD1 as a possible D gene (5 bases). Germline CDR1 and CDR2: WSHSY and SAAADI. Trimming removed 0 bases at V and 2 bases at J, with 5 bases between. The CDR3 contains 15 residues. CDR3 loop: CASSESTAYNSPLHF. CDR3 nucleotide sequence: TGCGCCAGCAGTGAGTCGACAGCCTATAATTCACCCCTCCACTTT.

The chain uses TRBV5-1 and TRBJ1-6; 7 bases agree with TRBD1. Germline V lookup: CDR1 SGHRS, CDR2 YFSETQ. The V and J ends lost 1 base and 9 bases, in that order; junction bases with no gene match: 7. The CDR3 extends over 15 amino acids. CDR3: CASSLQTGSFSPLHF. Here the CDR3 DNA reads TGCGCCAGCAGCTTGCAGACAGGGTCGTTTTCACCCCTCCACTTT.

This chain joins TRBV2 and TRBJ1-2; possible D gene TRBD1, 6 bases. The CDR3 covers 14 residues. Trimming removed 1 base at V and 4 bases at J, with 10 bases between. The V gene's germline CDR1 is SNHLY and CDR2 FYNNEI. The CDR3 sequence is CASSEEQGAYGYTF. The CDR3 bases are TGTGCCAGCAGTGAAGAACAGGGTGCCTATGGCTACACCTTC.

The CDR3 coding sequence is TGTGCCAGCAGCCGCAGGGGTTTAGGTGAAAAACTGTTTTTT. Amino acid sequence: CASSRRGLGEKLFF. This chain joins TRBV27 and TRBJ1-4; D may be TRBD1 (6 bases). The germline CDR1 and CDR2 sequences are MNHEY and SMNVEV (reference sequence). The CDR3 runs 14 residues. Trimming took off 6 bases at V and 7 bases at J, with 15 bases between the two ends.

This clone was seen only once. The chain is built from TRBV2 and TRBJ2-3, with D possibly matching TRBD2 (6 bases). Trimming shortened V by 3 bases and J by 2 bases, and 9 bases separated the two germline ends. Per the germline V gene, CDR1 is SNHLY and CDR2 is FYNNEI. CDR3 length: 14 amino acids. CDR3 in DNA: TGTGCCAGCAGTGAGCGGGGATACACAGATACGCAGTATTTT. It codes for CASSERGYTDTQYF.

This sequence joins TRBV7-3 and TRBJ1-1; perhaps TRBD1 as D (6 bases). V lost 4 bases, J lost 4 bases, and 10 bases lay in between. The germline V gene has CDR1 SGHTA and CDR2 FQGTGA. The CDR3 consists of 13 residues. The CDR3 protein is CASSYDRTTEAFF. For the CDR3, the DNA is TGTGCCAGCAGCTACGACAGGACCACTGAAGCTTTCTTT.

The CDR3 loop is CASSERGGLAGVHEQFF. The CDR3 nucleotides read TGCGCCAGCAGTGAACGGGGTGGACTAGCGGGTGTCCATGAGCAGTTCTTC. The genes are TRBV10-1 and TRBJ2-1; 11 bases are shared with TRBD2. CDR1 and CDR2 from the germline V gene are WNHNN and SYGVQD (reference sequence). V shed 3 bases and J 8 bases; nucleotides not matched to a gene: 12. CDR3 size: 17 residues.

This clone was seen a single time. The chain uses TRBV27 and TRBJ1-5; possible D gene TRBD1, 5 bases. V dropped 2 bases and J dropped 2 bases, with 10 bases sitting between them. The CDR3 is 15 residues long. Germline V CDR1 and CDR2: MNHEY, SMNVEV (reference sequence). DNA for the CDR3: TGTGCCAGCAGTTTAACGGTCAGGGGCAATCAGCCCCAGCATTTT. Amino acids: CASSLTVRGNQPQHF.

This clone was detected a few times. Other DNA sequences from this sample encode an identical CDR3 as well. The chain is built from TRBV18 and TRBJ1-5; weak D call: TRBD1 (6 bases). Germline V gene sequence: CDR1 KGHSH, CDR2 LQKENI. The CDR3 has 14 residues. Trimming took off 2 bases at V and 4 bases at J, with 9 bases between the two ends. Here the CDR3 DNA reads TGTGCCAGCTCACCAGACAGGTCAAATCAGCCCCAGCATTTT. This translates into CASSPDRSNQPQHF.

The CDR3: CASSLGLSPYEQYV. In DNA form, the CDR3 reads TGCGCCAGCAGCTTGGGTCTTTCTCCCTACGAGCAGTACGTC. This chain joins TRBV5-1 and TRBJ2-7; D ambiguous. The CDR3 has 14 amino acids. The germline V and J ends were trimmed by 0 bases and 2 bases, with 9 bases remaining between them. Per germline, CDR1 SGHRS and CDR2 YFSETQ.

V and J are TRBV25-1 and TRBJ2-7, with 12 bases aligning to TRBD2. Germline assignment: CDR1 MGHDK and CDR2 SYGVNS. The V and J ends lost 4 bases and 4 bases, in that order; junction bases with no gene match: 11. The CDR3 covers 17 residues. This CDR3 reads CASSVSASGGALYEQYF. The CDR3 nucleotides read TGTGCCAGCAGTGTTTCGGCTAGCGGGGGGGCCTTGTACGAGCAGTACTTC.

The chain links TRBV3-1 (or the pseudogene TRBV3-2) to TRBJ2-2; a possible D gene is TRBD1 (6 bases). Germline V lookup: CDR1 LGHDT, CDR2 YNNKEL (reference sequence). V lost 2 bases to trimming and J lost 5 bases, with 9 bases between them. The CDR3 is 14 amino acids. This CDR3 is CASSQTGTTGELFF. The CDR3 DNA reads as TGTGCCAGCAGCCAAACCGGGACAACCGGGGAGCTGTTTTTT.

This chain uses TRBV19 with TRBJ1-1, with 8 bases lining up with TRBD1. The trim removed 5 bases at V and 4 bases at J, leaving 6 bases unmatched. The CDR3 runs 14 residues. The germline V gene encodes CDR1 LNHDA and CDR2 SQIVND (reference sequence). The CDR3 DNA is TGTGCCAGTAGTTTTGGACAGGGTATCACTGAAGCTTTCTTT. It is translated as CASSFGQGITEAFF.

A few counts support this clone. The chain has TRBV12-3 or TRBV12-4 and TRBJ1-2, with a tentative D call TRBD1 (6 bases). This CDR3 comprises 13 residues. Trimming left V 5 bases short and J 4 bases short, with 11 bases between. The CDR3 DNA reads as TGTGCCAGCAGTCCGACAGGCCCCTATGGCTACACCTTC. Translated: CASSPTGPYGYTF.

The chain uses TRBV11-2 and TRBJ2-1; D is possibly TRBD1 (6 bases). Deletions cut 4 bases from V and 10 bases from J, with 17 bases between. Germline assignment: CDR1 SGHAT and CDR2 FQNNGV. This CDR3 has 14 residues. The CDR3 here is CASSSLTGLGEQFF. Written as DNA, the CDR3 is TGTGCCAGCAGCTCGCTAACAGGGTTGGGCGAGCAGTTCTTC.

The chain employs TRBV2 and TRBJ1-5, with D possibly matching TRBD1 (5 bases). The CDR3 spans 16 residues. V shed 7 bases and J shed 5 bases, with 21 bases lying between them. The germline V gene encodes CDR1 SNHLY and CDR2 FYNNEI. This CDR3 reads CASNRVYRGIYQPQHF. DNA for the CDR3: TGTGCCAGCAATAGGGTATACCGGGGGATCTATCAGCCCCAGCATTTT.

The rearrangement joins TRBV24-1 to TRBJ1-5; TRBD1 is a possible D gene (6 bases). V lost 4 bases, J lost 2 bases, and 14 bases lay in between. This CDR3 region has 16 residues. Germline CDR1 and CDR2: KGHDR and SFDVKD. The CDR3 DNA follows: TGTGCCACCAGTGACGGCAGGGGCGCCGGCAATCAGCCCCAGCATTTT. Amino acid sequence: CATSDGRGAGNQPQHF.

The rearrangement uses TRBV12-5 and TRBJ2-1; TRBD2 agrees at 9 bases. After removal of 1 base from V and 3 bases from J, the junction contained 7 bases not matched to a gene. The V gene's germline CDR1 is LGHNT and CDR2 FRNRAP. This CDR3 spans 17 amino acids. Here the CDR3 reads CASGLETSGGYYNEQFF. In DNA, the CDR3 is TGTGCTAGTGGTTTGGAGACTAGCGGAGGTTACTACAATGAGCAGTTCTTC.